This TCR beta chain appears in the sequencing data of a study of cytomegalovirus exposure and HLA in healthy donors. Notes on the study in general: Researchers catalogued around 150 TCR beta chains as cytomegalovirus-associated. Apparent HLA restriction characterized most CMV-associated TCR beta chains in a later analysis.

In regard to this clone: Antigen specificity is unknown.

Primers for the PCR totalled 60 Vbeta and 13 Jbeta. TCRdb keeps only in-frame clones here, not all; method: immunoSEQ multiplex PCR. The sample holds some 200,000 clones; roughly four fifths are singletons and the top ten take more than 0.45%. This TCR was sampled from a woman between 40 and 50 years old in good health and CMV-seronegative. The specimen was PBMCs.

The CDR3 DNA reads as TGTGCCAGTAGTATTGCGGTTTTTTATGGCTACACCTTC. Protein: CASSIAVFYGYTF. This chain joins TRBV19 and TRBJ1-2; D gene unclear. The CDR3 runs 13 residues. Germline CDR1 is LNHDA and CDR2 is SQIVND (reference sequence). V was clipped by 3 bases and J by 5 bases, with 10 bases between them.